The 29 T cell receptor beta chains below were found in one sample sequenced in a study of T cell repertoires in breast cancer. Paired alpha-beta TCRs of CD8+ T cells were analyzed by expanded emulsion RT-PCR. Unpaired genes were suppressed by blocking oligonucleotides during a second nested PCR. TCRdb re-called the emulsion pairing reads through MiXCR, storing one row per CDR3 protein. The table has about 40,000 distinct CDR3 sequences, 45% seen once. Sequenced: CD8+ T cells. The receptors here all came from a pool of human donors with breast cancer or a healthy control (not recorded which).

This clonotype was detected only a few times. V gene TRBV20-1 combines with J gene TRBJ1-5, with D possibly matching TRBD1 (6 bases). Germline CDR1 DFQATT, CDR2 SNEGSKA (reference sequence). V lost 0 bases and J 6 bases, leaving 15 bases between the germline ends. CDR3 size: 15 residues. DNA for the CDR3: TGCAGTGCTAGAGATCTGGGACAACCTGGTCAGCCCCAGCATTTT. The encoded protein is CSARDLGQPGQPQHF.

The rearrangement links TRBV19 to TRBJ2-1, with 9 bases that match TRBD2. This CDR3 contains 14 residues. Germline V gene sequence: CDR1 LNHDA, CDR2 SQIVND (reference sequence). The V and J ends lost 6 bases and 8 bases, in that order; junction bases with no gene match: 8. The DNA of the CDR3 is TGTGCCAGTAGGGTTTTAGCGGGAGAGTATGAGCAGTTCTTC. Amino acid sequence: CASRVLAGEYEQFF.

This chain links TRBV14 with TRBJ2-1; D remains ambiguous. V lost 0 bases, J lost 7 bases, and 13 bases lay in between. Germline V gene lookup returns CDR1 SGHDN and CDR2 FVKESK. The CDR3 runs to 15 residues. The CDR3 region is CASSQDFWDENEQFF. The CDR3 DNA sequence: TGTGCCAGCAGCCAAGATTTTTGGGATGAAAATGAGCAGTTCTTC. The variable domain in full, completed from reference TRBV14 and TRBJ2-1, reads EAGVTQFPSHSVIEKGQTVTLRCDPISGHDNLYWYRRVMGKEIKFLLHFVKESKQDESGMPNNRFLAERTGGTYSTLKVQPAELEDSGVYFCASSQDFWDENEQFFGPGTRLTVL.

The CDR3 coding sequence is TGTGCCAGCAGCTCGCAGGGATCCACCGGGGAGCTGTTTTTT. Protein sequence: CASSSQGSTGELFF. This chain connects TRBV7-9 to TRBJ2-2; D may be TRBD1 (5 bases). CDR1 is SEHNR, CDR2 FQNEAQ, per germline (reference sequence). CDR3 length: 14 residues. V was clipped by 4 bases and J by 4 bases, with 10 bases between them.

About this clonotype itself: At one end, the junction sequence differs from germline, possibly due to a read error. The chain uses TRBV20-1 and TRBJ1-5; a weak D match, TRBD1 (5 bases). The CDR3 spans 12 residues. CDR1 is DFQATT and CDR2 is SNEGSKA in the germline V gene (reference sequence). The CDR3: CSVTDRDQPRHF. The CDR3 DNA reads TGCAGTGTTACTGACAGAGATCAGCCCCGGCATTTT.

The V call is TRBV29-1, the J call TRBJ2-7; D is perhaps TRBD1 (6 bases). The CDR3 extends over 13 amino acids. Trimming took 7 bases from V and 0 from J, leaving 13 bases between them. Germline CDR1 is SQVTM and CDR2 is ANQGSEA. Here the CDR3 reads CSAGQIGSYEQYF. In DNA form, the CDR3 reads TGCAGCGCCGGACAGATCGGCTCCTACGAGCAGTACTTC.

This clonotype occurred a few times. The V and J genes are TRBV28 and TRBJ2-7, with TRBD2 matching 11 bases. The germline CDR1 and CDR2 sequences are MDHEN and SYDVKM. V was clipped by 8 bases and J by 3 bases; unmatched bases: 6. The CDR3 contains 14 residues. The CDR3: CASGSGTSGYEQYF. The DNA of the CDR3 is TGTGCCAGCGGCTCCGGGACTAGCGGCTACGAGCAGTACTTC.

This clonotype showed up just a few times. J is TRBJ2-3 and V is TRBV7-9, with D tentatively TRBD2 (6 bases). CDR1 and CDR2 (germline): SEHNR, FQNEAQ (reference sequence). This CDR3 comprises 15 residues. V was trimmed by 0 bases and J by 6 bases, leaving 13 bases between them. CDR3 sequence: CASSLASGTGDTQYF. CDR3 DNA: TGTGCCAGCAGCTTAGCCTCCGGGACTGGGGATACGCAGTATTTT.

V usage is TRBV5-4 and J usage is TRBJ2-7, with unresolved D. Looked up from germline, CDR1 is SGHNT and CDR2 is YYREEE (reference sequence). V lost 5 bases to trimming and J lost 1 base, with 13 bases between them. The CDR3 is 14 residues long. The CDR3 loop is CASRTGFESYEQYF. The CDR3 nucleotides read TGTGCCAGCAGGACTGGCTTTGAGTCCTACGAGCAGTACTTC.

The genes are TRBV19 and TRBJ1-1; maybe TRBD1 (5 bases). CDR3 length: 14 amino acids. V was trimmed by 2 bases and J by 1 base, leaving 8 bases between them. Germline V lookup: CDR1 LNHDA, CDR2 SQIVND (reference sequence). Here the CDR3 reads CASSIRDWNTEAFF. CDR3 coding DNA: TGTGCCAGTAGTATACGGGACTGGAACACTGAAGCTTTCTTT. Based on the CDR3 plus reference TRBV19 and TRBJ1-1, the full variable domain is DGGITQSPKYLFRKEGQNVTLSCEQNLNHDAMYWYRQDPGQGLRLIYYSQIVNDFQKGDIAEGYSVSREKKESFPLTVTSAQKNPTAFYLCASSIRDWNTEAFFGQGTRLTVV.

V gene TRBV11-2 combines with J gene TRBJ2-5; 9 positions match TRBD2. Germline lookup yields CDR1 SGHAT and CDR2 FQNNGV. J gave up 4 bases and V 6 bases, and 6 bases lay outside the gene matches. The CDR3 has 14 amino acids. Here the CDR3 reads CASSRPTSGETQYF. The DNA of the CDR3 is TGTGCCAGCAGTCGACCGACTAGCGGAGAGACCCAGTACTTC.

This clonotype has ten or more counts. The chain combines TRBV27 with TRBJ1-1, with TRBD1 matching 9 bases. CDR3 length: 13 residues. The germline V gene has CDR1 MNHEY and CDR2 SMNVEV (reference sequence). J was trimmed by 0 bases and V by 11 bases; bases with no gene match: 4. CDR3 DNA: TGTGCCGCTGGACAGGGGATGAACACTGAAGCTTTCTTT. Amino acid sequence: CAAGQGMNTEAFF.

Note on this clonotype: A much larger clone differs by one base, so this may be a read error. The chain combines TRBV25-1 with TRBJ2-1; TRBD2 matches at 11 bases. In germline, CDR1 is MGHDK, CDR2 SYGVNS. The CDR3 loop spans 15 amino acids. The CDR3 DNA follows: TGTGCCAGCGGTGAATGGTCTAGCGGGGGGCTTGAGCAGTTCTTC. Its protein is CASGEWSSGGLEQFF.

A note on this clonotype: A much larger clonotype is one base distant, so this may be a read error. The chain is built from TRBV15 and TRBJ2-5; D is possibly TRBD2 (5 bases). The germline CDR1 and CDR2 sequences are LNHNV and YYDKDF (reference sequence). This CDR3 region has 12 residues. CDR3 sequence: CATSRREEAQYF. The DNA for the CDR3 is TGTGCCACCAGCAGGAGGGAAGAGGCCCAGTACTTC.

This clonotype was seen many times. The rearrangement uses TRBV7-9 and TRBJ2-7; the match to TRBD1 covers 7 bases. The germline CDR1 and CDR2 sequences are SEHNR and FQNEAQ (reference sequence). The CDR3 is 17 amino acids. With 7 bases clipped from V and 6 bases from J, the junction kept 21 bases outside the gene matches. CDR3 protein: CASIPGKGGMKTFEQYF. The CDR3, as DNA: TGTGCCAGCATCCCAGGGAAAGGGGGCATGAAGACGTTCGAGCAGTACTTC. Combining the CDR3 with reference TRBV7-9 and TRBJ2-7 gives the whole variable domain DTGVSQNPRHKITKRGQNVTFRCDPISEHNRLYWYRQTLGQGPEFLTYFQNEAQLEKSRLLSDRFSAERPKGSFSTLEIQRTEQGDSAMYLCASIPGKGGMKTFEQYFGPGTRLTVT.

The rearrangement uses TRBV19 and TRBJ1-5; no definite D call. V dropped 3 bases and J dropped 2 bases, with 14 bases sitting between them. Germline V gene sequence: CDR1 LNHDA, CDR2 SQIVND (reference sequence). The CDR3 spans 16 residues. CDR3 DNA sequence: TGTGCCAGTAGTATCGTGGACGGTGGGCGCAATCAGCCCCAGCATTTT. It codes for CASSIVDGGRNQPQHF.

The V gene is TRBV5-5, the J gene TRBJ2-1; D is possibly TRBD2 (5 bases). This CDR3 region has 15 residues. Trimming took 3 bases from V and 5 from J, leaving 15 bases between them. Germline V gene lookup returns CDR1 SGHKS and CDR2 YYEKEE (reference sequence). CDR3 protein: CASSSERIPHNEQFF. For the CDR3, the DNA is TGTGCCAGCAGCTCGGAGCGGATTCCCCACAATGAGCAGTTCTTC.

On this clonotype itself: The junction departs from germline at one end; a sequencing error may be responsible. This chain uses TRBV20-1 with TRBJ1-1; a possible D gene is TRBD1 (6 bases). This CDR3 contains 15 residues. Per the germline V gene, CDR1 is DFQATT and CDR2 is SNEGSKA (reference sequence). As DNA, the CDR3 is TGCAGTGCTAGAGAAGGATACAGGGTGAACACTGAAGCTTCCTTT. Amino acid sequence: CSAREGYRVNTEASF.

This chain uses TRBV4-2 with TRBJ1-2; TRBD1 might be the D (5 bases). This CDR3 spans 15 amino acids. Germline CDR1 and CDR2: LGHNA and YNFKEQ. V gave up 1 base and J gave up 2 bases, with 11 bases separating them. CDR3 DNA: TGTGCCAGCAGCCAAGTAGAGGGGCAGAACTATGGCTACACCTTC. It translates to CASSQVEGQNYGYTF.

Only one count was recorded for this clonotype. The junction and the germline gene differ at one end; a read error may be behind it. The chain employs TRBV20-1 and TRBJ2-1, with 11 bases identical to TRBD2. The CDR3 sequence is 15 residues long. CDR1 is DFQATT, CDR2 SNEGSKA, per germline (reference sequence). The CDR3 spells CGARHTSGGYNEQFF. The DNA of the CDR3 is TGCGGTGCTCGACACACTAGCGGGGGTTACAATGAGCAGTTCTTC.

A few counts support this clonotype. The V and J genes are TRBV3-1 and TRBJ2-7, with a possible D match to TRBD2 (6 bases). The V end was cut by 3 bases, the J end by 5 bases, with 11 bases between. Germline assignment: CDR1 LGHDT and CDR2 YNNKEL (reference sequence). The CDR3 is 13 residues long. CDR3 region: CASSQPGGDEQYF. The CDR3 nucleotides are TGTGCCAGCAGCCAGCCTGGCGGGGACGAGCAGTACTTC.

This rearrangement joins TRBV20-1 to TRBJ2-3, with D tentatively TRBD2 (5 bases). Germline CDR1 DFQATT, CDR2 SNEGSKA (reference sequence). V was shortened by 6 bases and J by 0 bases, with 16 bases between the two germline ends. The CDR3 runs to 15 residues. DNA of the CDR3: TGCAGTGCCCAACGGTCCAGCGGAAGCACAGATACGCAGTATTTT. As protein: CSAQRSSGSTDTQYF.

The chain joins TRBV2 to TRBJ2-5; TRBD2 might be the D (6 bases). Per germline, CDR1 SNHLY and CDR2 FYNNEI. This CDR3 has 12 residues. The V end lost 4 bases, the J end lost 4 bases, and 7 bases lay between the germline ends. The chain's CDR3 is CASSGLVETQYF. CDR3 sequence (DNA): TGTGCCAGCAGTGGACTAGTAGAGACCCAGTACTTC.

The rearrangement uses TRBV13 and TRBJ2-3; D unresolved. V lost 0 bases and J 12 bases, leaving 10 bases between the germline ends. Germline CDR1 is PRHDT and CDR2 is FYEKMQ (reference sequence). CDR3 length: 12 amino acids. CDR3: CASSLGETHQYF. CDR3 nucleotides: TGTGCCAGCAGCTTAGGCGAGACCCATCAGTATTTT.

This chain links TRBV4-1 with TRBJ1-1; D gene unclear. CDR1 and CDR2 (germline): MGHRA, YSYEKL. CDR3 length: 16 amino acids. With 4 bases removed from V and 6 bases from J, the gap between germline ends came to 21 bases. The CDR3 here is CASSPGDMGTRAEAFF. The CDR3 bases are TGCGCCAGCAGCCCTGGCGACATGGGAACTCGGGCTGAAGCTTTCTTT.

The rearrangement uses TRBV7-9 and TRBJ1-2, with TRBD1 matching 7 bases. Germline V CDR1 and CDR2: SEHNR, FQNEAQ (reference sequence). V shed 2 bases and J 7 bases; nucleotides not matched to a gene: 7. The CDR3 sequence is 14 residues long. In DNA, the CDR3 is TGTGCCAGCAGCTTAAGGGCAGGGGGTGGTGGCTACACCTTC. This encodes CASSLRAGGGGYTF.

The table lists this clonotype with a few counts. The chain has TRBV20-1 and TRBJ1-1; no firm D call. The germline V gene has CDR1 DFQATT and CDR2 SNEGSKA (reference sequence). Trimming cost V 1 base and J 8 bases, with 11 bases left between them. The CDR3 contains 12 residues. CDR3 protein: CSARVEVREAFF. CDR3 coding DNA: TGCAGTGCTAGAGTCGAAGTTAGGGAAGCTTTCTTT.

Notes on this clonotype: Mismatch with germline at one junction end may stem from a read error. The chain combines TRBV2 with TRBJ2-3; possible D gene TRBD1, 5 bases. This CDR3 is 14 amino acids long. Germline loops: CDR1 SNHLY, CDR2 FYNNEI. The CDR3 loop reads CASSATGGTDTQCF. For the CDR3, the DNA is TGTGCCAGCAGTGCAACAGGCGGCACAGATACGCAGTGTTTT.

V usage is TRBV7-8 and J usage is TRBJ2-6, with D maybe TRBD2 (6 bases). V gave up 1 base and J gave up 0 bases, with 13 bases separating them. Per the germline V gene, CDR1 is SGHVS and CDR2 is FQNEAQ. CDR3 length: 18 amino acids. The CDR3 nucleotides are TGTGCCAGCAGCTTAGTCGGGGGTACCAGCTCTGGGGCCAACGTCCTGACTTTC. Amino acids: CASSLVGGTSSGANVLTF.